There are many counts of the clone carrying this T cell receptor (beta chain). Its specificity is unknown. The study based diagnoses on clinical symptoms, serum thyroxine and TRAb, thyroid ultrasound and orbital computed tomography. Template material for amplifying TCR beta CDR3 regions consisted of RNA transcripts. During a first-round RT-PCR of the TCR CDR3, the HTBI primer set was used. Each CDR3 protein is one row after TCRdb ran MiXCR on the multiplex PCR reads. The sample lists roughly 400,000 distinct CDR3 sequences; roughly 25% were seen once. Trimming removed 0 bases from V and 10 bases from J, with 10 bases in between. The CDR3 covers 13 residues. Germline CDR1 is SGHTA and CDR2 is FQGNSA. This specimen comes from a study of T cells in Graves' hyperthyroidism and ophthalmopathy. Study results and caveats: Patients with ophthalmopathy were separated from those with stable hyperthyroidism by a 13 V-J model. In the blood, most expanded thyroid clonotypes above 0.001 appeared as well.

The chain links TRBV7-2 to TRBJ2-1; tentatively, D is TRBD2 (5 bases). The source is a man aged 45 to 65 with Graves' hyperthyroidism. Specimen: blood. CDR3 in amino acids: CASSLAGEREQFF. The CDR3 DNA sequence: TGTGCCAGCAGCTTAGCGGGAGAGCGGGAGCAGTTCTTC.